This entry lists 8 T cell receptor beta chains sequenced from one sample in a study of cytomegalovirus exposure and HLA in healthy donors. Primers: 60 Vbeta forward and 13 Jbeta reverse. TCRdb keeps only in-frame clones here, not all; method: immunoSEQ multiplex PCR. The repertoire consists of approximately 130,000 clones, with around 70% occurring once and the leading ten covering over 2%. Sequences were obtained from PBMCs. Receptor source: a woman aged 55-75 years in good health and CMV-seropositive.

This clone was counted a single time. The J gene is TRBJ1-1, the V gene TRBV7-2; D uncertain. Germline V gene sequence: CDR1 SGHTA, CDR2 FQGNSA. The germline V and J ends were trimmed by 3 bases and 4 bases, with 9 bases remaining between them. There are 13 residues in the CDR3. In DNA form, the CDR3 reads TGTGCCAGCAGCTTGCCTGGAGGCACTGAAGCTTTCTTT. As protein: CASSLPGGTEAFF.

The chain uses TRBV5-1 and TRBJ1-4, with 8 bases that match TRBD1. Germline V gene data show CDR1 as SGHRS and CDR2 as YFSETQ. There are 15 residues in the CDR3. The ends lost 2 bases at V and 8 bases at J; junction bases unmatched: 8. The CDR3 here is CASSFGQGAREKLFF. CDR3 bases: TGCGCCAGCAGCTTCGGCCAGGGGGCGCGGGAAAAACTGTTTTTT.

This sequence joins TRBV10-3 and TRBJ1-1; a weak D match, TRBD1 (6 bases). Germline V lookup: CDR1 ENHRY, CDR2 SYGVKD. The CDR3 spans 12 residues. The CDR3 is CQAGARDTEAFF. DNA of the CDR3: TGTCAAGCAGGGGCCCGTGACACTGAAGCTTTCTTT.

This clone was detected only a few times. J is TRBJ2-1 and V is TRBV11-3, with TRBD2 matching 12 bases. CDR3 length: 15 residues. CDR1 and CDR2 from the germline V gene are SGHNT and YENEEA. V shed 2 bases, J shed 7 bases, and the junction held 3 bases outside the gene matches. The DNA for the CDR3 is TGTGCCAGCAGCTTAACGGGACTAGCGGGTAATGAGCAGTTCTTC. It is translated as CASSLTGLAGNEQFF.

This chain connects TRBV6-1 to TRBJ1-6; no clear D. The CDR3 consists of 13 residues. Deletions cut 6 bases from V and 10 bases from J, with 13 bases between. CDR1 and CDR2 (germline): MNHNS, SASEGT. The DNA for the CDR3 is TGTGCCAGCAGGGAAAAGGAGTACTCACCCCTCCACTTT. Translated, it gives CASREKEYSPLHF.

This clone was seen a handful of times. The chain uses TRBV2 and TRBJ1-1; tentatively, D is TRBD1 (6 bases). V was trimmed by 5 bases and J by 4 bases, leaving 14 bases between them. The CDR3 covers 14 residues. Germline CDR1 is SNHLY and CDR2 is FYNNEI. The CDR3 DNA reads TGTGCCAGCAGTTTGGGGGGGGCGTCCACTGAAGCTTTCTTT. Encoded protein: CASSLGGASTEAFF.

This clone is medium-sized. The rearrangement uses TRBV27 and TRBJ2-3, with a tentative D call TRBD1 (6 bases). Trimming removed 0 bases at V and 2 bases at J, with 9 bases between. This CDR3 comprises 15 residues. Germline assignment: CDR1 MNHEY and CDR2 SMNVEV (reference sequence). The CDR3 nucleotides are TGTGCCAGCAGTTTATCGGGGGCCACCACAGATACGCAGTATTTT. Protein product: CASSLSGATTDTQYF.

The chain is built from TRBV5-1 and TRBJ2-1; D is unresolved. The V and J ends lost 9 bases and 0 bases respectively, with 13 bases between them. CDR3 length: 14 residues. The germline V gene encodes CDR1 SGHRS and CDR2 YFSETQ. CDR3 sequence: CATSLVSSYNEQFF. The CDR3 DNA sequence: TGCGCCACCTCGTTGGTCAGCTCCTACAATGAGCAGTTCTTC.